This T cell receptor (beta chain) was recorded in a study of T cell responses to AZD1222 COVID-19 vaccine. The study pooled second doses at about 4 or about 12 weeks. Produced via immunoSEQ multiplex PCR; TCRdb's table is partial and in-frame only. The sample lists under 150,000 clones; about 91% were seen once. Germline values: CDR1 MNHEY, CDR2 SVGAGI. J lost 5 bases, V lost 5 bases, and 5 bases had no gene match. This CDR3 is 14 amino acids long. The V gene is TRBV6-5, the J gene TRBJ1-2, with 10 bases fitting TRBD1. The sample in question was peripheral blood, obtained 28 days after the second AZD1222 dose. The origin of this receptor is an adult who received the AZD1222 COVID-19 vaccine. In nucleotides, the CDR3 is TGTGCCAGCAGTAGTCCGGACAGGGGGTATGGCTACACCTTC. Protein product: CASSSPDRGYGYTF.